The rows below give T cell receptor beta chains drawn from one sample of a study of blood T cell repertoires in COVID-19. Profiling relied on immunoSEQ multiplex PCR, and the TCRdb table lists in-frame clones only, not all of them. There are around 470,000 clones in the sample; roughly 87% occur only once, and 0.7% to 1% lies in the top ten. Specimen: peripheral blood. The receptors come from a man aged 18 to 29 with COVID-19, enrolled during active disease. CDR3s include the opening cysteine and the closing phenylalanine or tryptophan. A D gene is named only where the DNA matches it firmly. Rows give clone size only sometimes, using once, few, many, or a class for an expanded clone.

>TRBV4-1|NA|NA|TRBJ1-1
CASSPGQGRGDTEAFF
TGCGCCAGCAGCCCCGGTCAAGGGAGGGGAGACACTGAAGCTTTCTTT
>TRBV27|NA|TRBD1|TRBJ2-7
CASGSGTDSYEQYF
TGTGCCAGCGGCAGTGGGACAGACTCCTACGAGCAGTACTTC
>TRBV7-7|NA|NA|TRBJ2-5
CASSPGLIAQETQYF
TGTGCCAGCAGCCCAGGACTTATAGCTCAAGAGACCCAGTACTTC
>TRBV2|NA|TRBD2|TRBJ2-1
CASSFASGREDEQFF
TGTGCCAGCAGTTTCGCTAGCGGGAGAGAAGATGAGCAGTTCTTC
>TRBV15|NA|TRBD2|TRBJ2-1
CATSRGRGSGRAQNEQFF
TGTGCCACCAGCAGAGGCCGGGGAAGCGGGAGGGCACAAAATGAGCAGTTCTTC
>TRBV6-6|NA|NA|TRBJ1-1
CASSYSLRANTEAFF
TGTGCCAGCAGTTACTCGCTCAGGGCGAACACTGAAGCTTTCTTT
>TRBV15|NA|NA|TRBJ1-2
CATSREVTGQGYGYTF
TGTGCCACCAGCAGAGAGGTTACTGGCCAGGGGTATGGCTACACCTTC
>TRBV6-6|NA|TRBD1|TRBJ1-6
CASSGQGPNSPLHF
TGTGCCAGCAGCGGACAGGGACCTAATTCACCCCTCCACTTT
>TRBV5-1|NA|NA|TRBJ2-7
CASSFDRGRAGGIYEQYF
TGCGCCAGCAGCTTTGACAGGGGGCGAGCGGGAGGAATCTACGAGCAGTACTTC
>TRBV19|NA|NA|TRBJ2-7
CASSIGSRAGDEQYF
TGTGCCAGTAGTATAGGGTCCAGGGCCGGCGACGAGCAGTACTTC
>TRBV12-3/TRBV12-4|NA|TRBD1|TRBJ2-7
CASSQGETYEQYF
TGTGCCAGCAGTCAGGGGGAGACCTACGAGCAGTACTTC
>TRBV7-9|NA|NA|TRBJ1-6
CASSLGSVSDSPLHF
TGTGCCAGCAGCTTAGGGTCGGTTAGTGATTCACCCCTCCACTTT
>TRBV5-4|NA|NA|TRBJ2-5
CASSLARGEQETQYF
TGTGCCAGCAGCTTGGCTCGGGGAGAGCAAGAGACCCAGTACTTC
>TRBV11-2|NA|TRBD2|TRBJ2-1
CASSSQTGLASNEQFF
TGTGCCAGCAGCTCACAAACGGGACTAGCGTCGAATGAGCAGTTCTTC
>TRBV6-5|once|TRBD1|TRBJ1-5
CASSTRGLEGQPQHF
TGTGCCAGCAGTACCAGGGGGCTGGAGGGACAGCCCCAGCATTTT
>TRBV24-1|NA|TRBD1|TRBJ2-7
CATSDPGQGNEQYF
TGTGCCACCAGTGACCCCGGACAGGGAAACGAGCAGTACTTC
>TRBV6-7|NA|NA|TRBJ2-7
CASSTRSKCGNF
TGTGCCAGCAGTACCCGCAGTAAGTGTGGCAACTTC
>TRBV19|NA|NA|TRBJ1-1
CASTQATVNTEAFF
TGTGCCAGTACCCAAGCGACGGTGAACACTGAAGCTTTCTTT
>TRBV28|NA|TRBD1|TRBJ1-6
CASNPHRTGSSSPLHF
TGTGCCAGCAACCCTCACCGGACAGGGAGTAGTTCACCCCTCCACTTT
>TRBV7-2|NA|NA|TRBJ2-1
CASSLGTPGFNEQFF
TGTGCCAGCAGCTTGGGGACACCAGGATTCAATGAGCAGTTCTTC
>TRBV2|NA|NA|TRBJ2-7
CASSYYRSVQYF
TGTGCCAGCAGCTATTATCGTAGTGTGCAGTACTTC
>TRBV11-3|NA|TRBD2|TRBJ2-3
CASSLGTSGNTDTQYF
TGTGCCAGCAGCTTAGGGACTAGCGGTAACACAGATACGCAGTATTTT
>TRBV5-6|NA|NA|TRBJ1-2
CASSLGVGDGYTF
TGTGCCAGCAGCTTGGGGGTAGGGGATGGCTACACCTTC
>TRBV2|NA|NA|TRBJ1-5
CASSEARVSNQPQHF
TGTGCCAGCAGTGAAGCACGGGTTAGCAATCAGCCCCAGCATTTT
>TRBV4-1|few|TRBD1|TRBJ2-7
CASSQDPYRGLTYEQYF
TGCGCCAGCAGCCAAGATCCCTACAGGGGGTTAACCTACGAGCAGTACTTC
>TRBV19|NA|TRBD2|TRBJ2-7
CASSIAGGREQYF
TGTGCCAGTAGTATAGCGGGAGGACGCGAGCAGTACTTC
>TRBV10-1|NA|NA|TRBJ1-1
CASSSHGRAEAFF
TGCGCCAGCAGTTCCCACGGCAGGGCTGAAGCTTTCTTT
>TRBV27|NA|NA|TRBJ2-3
CASSQTAPSTDTQYF
TGTGCCAGCAGTCAGACAGCCCCTAGCACAGATACGCAGTATTTT
>TRBV5-6|NA|TRBD2|TRBJ2-7
CASSPGLASYEQYF
TGTGCCAGCAGCCCGGGACTAGCATCCTACGAGCAGTACTTC
>TRBV19|NA|NA|TRBJ1-6
CASTIGGSNSPLHF
TGTGCCAGTACCATCGGAGGGTCCAATTCACCCCTCCACTTT
>TRBV27|NA|NA|TRBJ2-3
CASSVLGTDTQYF
TGTGCCAGCAGCGTGCTAGGCACAGATACGCAGTATTTT
>TRBV20-1|NA|NA|TRBJ2-5
CSASRAETETQYF
TGCAGTGCTAGTAGAGCGGAGACAGAGACCCAGTACTTC
>TRBV5-8|NA|NA|TRBJ2-1
CASSLGSRYNEQFF
TGTGCCAGCAGCTTGGGAAGCCGCTACAATGAGCAGTTCTTC
>TRBV27|NA|NA|TRBJ1-2
CASSLRQGHGYTF
TGTGCCAGCAGTTTAAGGCAGGGGCATGGCTACACCTTC
>TRBV18|NA|TRBD1|TRBJ1-1
CASSPGTGRMNTEAFF
TGTGCCAGCTCACCAGGGACAGGTAGGATGAACACTGAAGCTTTCTTT
>TRBV2|once|NA|TRBJ2-6
CASSPRGSGANVLTF
TGTGCCAGCAGTCCCAGAGGGTCTGGGGCCAACGTCCTGACTTTC
>TRBV7-2|NA|NA|TRBJ2-7
CASSLVAGNEQYF
TGTGCCAGCAGCTTAGTCGCGGGGAACGAGCAGTACTTC
>TRBV9|NA|TRBD1|TRBJ1-1
CASSVLGQGQTEAFF
TGTGCCAGCAGCGTACTGGGACAGGGTCAGACTGAAGCTTTCTTT
>TRBV4-1|NA|NA|TRBJ2-3
CASSQAGGRMNTQYF
TGCGCCAGCAGCCAAGCAGGGGGGCGGATGAATACGCAGTATTTT
>TRBV5-1|NA|NA|TRBJ2-1
CASSLELREQFF
TGCGCCAGCAGCTTGGAGCTGCGGGAGCAGTTCTTC
>TRBV11-3|NA|TRBD1|TRBJ2-2
CASSPGQDTGELFF
TGTGCCAGCAGCCCGGGACAGGACACCGGGGAGCTGTTTTTT
>TRBV30|few|NA|TRBJ1-1
CAWSHGGGRAFF
TGTGCCTGGAGTCATGGGGGAGGCAGAGCTTTCTTT
>TRBV5-6|NA|NA|TRBJ2-6
CASSSYVFGYTGANVLTF
TGTGCCAGCAGCTCCTACGTATTCGGGTATACTGGGGCCAACGTCCTGACTTTC
>TRBV7-9|NA|TRBD1|TRBJ2-3
CASSPRTGGSTDTQYF
TGTGCCAGCAGCCCCCGGACAGGGGGCAGCACAGATACGCAGTATTTT
>TRBV3-1/TRBV3-2|NA|TRBD2|TRBJ2-1
CASSKITSVPYNEQFF
TGTGCCAGCAGCAAGATTACTAGCGTGCCGTACAATGAGCAGTTCTTC
>TRBV15|once|NA|TRBJ2-1
CATSRVGPGEVQPPFF
TGTGCCACCAGCAGAGTAGGCCCGGGGGAGGTTCAACCTCCGTTCTTC
>TRBV6-6|few|NA|TRBJ1-1
CASRGGSGGTEAFF
TGTGCCAGCAGGGGCGGGTCGGGGGGCACTGAAGCTTTCTTT
>TRBV19|NA|TRBD1|TRBJ2-2
CASSMEDRGLGGELFF
TGTGCCAGTAGTATGGAGGACAGGGGGCTTGGCGGGGAGCTGTTTTTT
>TRBV10-1|NA|NA|TRBJ2-7
CATRPGRYHEQYF
TGCGCCACCCGCCCCGGGAGATACCACGAGCAGTACTTC